The 13 T cell receptor beta chains below all came from one sample that was sequenced in a study of human T cells and chemical hapten exposure. TCRdb used MiXCR to reprocess the 5' RACE reads, holding one entry per CDR3 protein. Found here are tens of thousands of distinct CDR3 sequences, more than 7.5% of them singletons; the top ten hold under 3%. RNA extraction used unfractionated whole blood as the source of total RNA. These receptors came from a male donor in good health.

This clonotype has a handful of counts. The rearrangement uses TRBV10-3 and TRBJ2-7; D gene unclear. Trimming shortened V by 4 bases and J by 2 bases, and 12 bases separated the two germline ends. The germline gives CDR1 ENHRY, CDR2 SYGVKD. The length of the CDR3 is 14 residues. The CDR3 sequence: CAISADLTTYEQYF. Written as DNA, the CDR3 is TGTGCCATCAGTGCGGATCTGACAACCTACGAGCAGTACTTC.

This clonotype was observed many times. The chain combines TRBV20-1 with TRBJ2-3; 12 bases fit TRBD2. Germline assignment: CDR1 DFQATT and CDR2 SNEGSKA (reference sequence). With 0 bases clipped from V and 6 bases from J, the junction kept 10 bases outside the gene matches. The CDR3 contains 17 residues. CDR3 coding DNA: TGCAGTGCTAGAGATTTGGCTAGCGGGGGGGATATGGATACGCAGTATTTT. This sequence encodes CSARDLASGGDMDTQYF.

This clonotype occurred many times. The chain links TRBV5-1 to TRBJ1-2; weak D call: TRBD1 (5 bases). The CDR3 is 14 residues long. Germline lookup yields CDR1 SGHRS and CDR2 YFSETQ. V lost 2 bases, J lost 6 bases, and 14 bases lay in between. The CDR3 loop is CASSLAMGEDGYTF. CDR3 nucleotide sequence: TGCGCCAGCAGCTTAGCGATGGGGGAAGATGGCTACACCTTC.

In its sample, this clonotype was seen many times. This CDR3 reads CASRPGQGSLYEQYF. The CDR3, as DNA: TGTGCCAGCAGACCCGGACAGGGCTCCCTCTACGAGCAGTACTTC. V gene TRBV6-6 combines with J gene TRBJ2-7, with 8 positions matching TRBD1. The CDR3 covers 15 residues. The V gene end was trimmed by 6 bases and the J gene end by 3 bases; junction bases not matched to a gene: 10. CDR1 and CDR2 (germline): MNHNY, SVGAGI (reference sequence).

This clonotype came up many times. V usage is TRBV12-5 and J usage is TRBJ2-2, with 11 nucleotides matching TRBD1. This CDR3 comprises 14 residues. Losses at the gene ends were 11 bases for V and 2 bases for J; bases not matched to a gene: 4. Germline-derived CDR1 and CDR2 are LGHNT and FRNRAP. This chain's CDR3 is CAGRTGGNTGELFF. In DNA, the CDR3 is TGTGCTGGCAGGACAGGGGGCAACACCGGGGAGCTGTTTTTT.

This clonotype was detected many times. The genes are TRBV7-8 and TRBJ2-1; D gene uncertain. The CDR3 has 15 residues. The ends were cut back, 1 base at V and 3 bases at J, with 10 bases in the middle. The germline CDR1 and CDR2 sequences are SGHVS and FQNEAQ. CDR3 sequence (DNA): TGTGCCAGCAGCTTAGAGACCCCCCGCTACAATGAGCAGTTCTTC. Translating it yields CASSLETPRYNEQFF.

V and J are TRBV15 and TRBJ2-2; 8 nucleotides line up with TRBD2. Germline V gives CDR1 LNHNV, CDR2 YYDKDF (reference sequence). The CDR3 has 17 residues. With V trimmed by 1 base and J by 4 bases, 8 bases remained unmatched. The CDR3 DNA is TGTGCCACCAGCAGAGCGGGGGGGGCGGTGATCACCGGGGAGCTGTTTTTT. Its protein is CATSRAGGAVITGELFF.

The gene calls are TRBV6-5 and TRBJ1-1, with D perhaps TRBD1 (5 bases). The CDR3 is 14 residues long. The V gene's germline CDR1 is MNHEY and CDR2 SVGAGI. Trimming removed 2 bases from V and 1 base from J, with 8 bases in between. The CDR3: CASSYGGPNTEAFF. The CDR3 DNA sequence: TGTGCCAGCAGTTACGGGGGTCCGAACACTGAAGCTTTCTTT.

This sequence joins TRBV7-9 and TRBJ2-2; D is possibly TRBD2 (7 bases). This CDR3 comprises 14 residues. Deletions cut 9 bases from V and 7 bases from J, with 18 bases between. Germline V gene lookup returns CDR1 SEHNR and CDR2 FQNEAQ (reference sequence). CDR3 nucleotide sequence: TGTGCCAGTACTGCGGGGGCGAAGGTCGGGGAGCTGTTTTTT. Amino acids: CASTAGAKVGELFF.

There are many counts of this clonotype. The chain couples TRBV7-9 to TRBJ1-1, with a possible D match to TRBD1 (5 bases). The CDR3 loop spans 13 amino acids. V was trimmed by 2 bases and J by 4 bases, leaving 8 bases between them. CDR1 is SEHNR and CDR2 is FQNEAQ in the germline V gene (reference sequence). CDR3 amino acids: CASSLLQGTEAFF. CDR3 nucleotide sequence: TGTGCCAGCAGCTTACTTCAGGGCACTGAAGCTTTCTTT. Full variable domain (rest looked up from reference TRBV7-9 and TRBJ1-1): DTGVSQNPRHKITKRGQNVTFRCDPISEHNRLYWYRQTLGQGPEFLTYFQNEAQLEKSRLLSDRFSAERPKGSFSTLEIQRTEQGDSAMYLCASSLLQGTEAFFGQGTRLTVV.

This clonotype has only a few counts. The chain uses TRBV5-1 and TRBJ1-1; weak D call: TRBD1 (6 bases). The CDR3 extends over 13 amino acids. Germline CDR1 reads SGHRS; CDR2 reads YFSETQ. V was shortened by 4 bases and J by 4 bases, with 11 bases between the two germline ends. CDR3 protein: CASSKTGSTEAFF. CDR3 DNA sequence: TGCGCCAGCAGCAAAACAGGGTCCACTGAAGCTTTCTTT.

This clonotype was detected ten times or more. V usage is TRBV14 and J usage is TRBJ1-4; D is ambiguous. This CDR3 has 14 amino acids. The V end was cut by 1 base, the J end by 0 bases, with 3 bases between. In germline, CDR1 is SGHDN, CDR2 FVKESK. CDR3 sequence: CASSQVATNEKLFF. The CDR3 DNA follows: TGTGCCAGCAGCCAAGTGGCAACTAATGAAAAACTGTTTTTT.

CDR3 DNA sequence: TGTGCCAGCAGCTTAAGGGTCCGGGACAGCCATGAAGCTTTCTTT. Translation gives CASSLRVRDSHEAFF. The rearrangement uses TRBV7-2 and TRBJ1-1; 7 nucleotides agree with TRBD1. V was pared by 2 bases and J by 7 bases, with 10 bases of the junction left unmatched. The germline CDR1 and CDR2 sequences are SGHTA and FQGNSA. The CDR3 spans 15 residues.